The entry below describes one TCR beta chain. Its antigen is not identified. The data stem from a study of T cells in narcolepsy. General study points: Some memory CD4+ repertoires had no autoreactive clone sequences.

Here immunoSEQ multiplex PCR was the method, and the copy in TCRdb shows in-frame clones only, minus some. Among some 30,000 clones listed, roughly four fifths were seen once. Sequenced input: CD45RA- memory CD4+ T cells from PBMCs. The TCR sequence derives from a human donor with narcolepsy.

The CDR3 loop is CASSYSRTDSPLHF. The CDR3, as DNA: TGTGCCAGCAGTTACTCCCGGACAGACTCACCCCTCCACTTT. V and J are TRBV6-6 and TRBJ1-6, with a possible D match to TRBD1 (6 bases). Germline V gives CDR1 MNHNY, CDR2 SVGAGI (reference sequence). V was shortened by 0 bases and J by 10 bases, with 10 bases between the two germline ends. The CDR3 spans 14 residues.